A selection of T cell receptor beta chains follows, all from one sample in a study of cytomegalovirus exposure and HLA in healthy donors. Assay used: immunoSEQ multiplex PCR; TCRdb lists only in-frame clones, some missing. The sample lists about 170,000 clones, over 60% occurring once. The sequenced sample was PBMCs. The receptor source for this set is a woman aged 50 to 65 in good health and CMV-seropositive. CDR3s include the opening cysteine and the closing phenylalanine or tryptophan. D genes are given only for firm matches. Rows give clone size only sometimes, using once, few, many, or a class for an expanded clone.

CDR3 DNA: TGCGCCAGCAGCCCCTCGGGTAGCGGGTTCTACGAGCAGTACTTC; CDR3 protein: CASSPSGSGFYEQYF; clone size: few; D gene: TRBD2; V gene: TRBV4-1; J gene: TRBJ2-7
CDR3 DNA: TGCGCCAGCAGCCAAGTGGGCGTCCAGAGCTCTGGGGCCAACGTCCTGACTTTC; CDR3 protein: CASSQVGVQSSGANVLTF; clone size: few; D gene: NA; V gene: TRBV4-3; J gene: TRBJ2-6
CDR3 DNA: TGTGCCAGCACACTAGCGGGACCCTACGAGCAGTACTTC; CDR3 protein: CASTLAGPYEQYF; clone size: NA; D gene: TRBD2; V gene: TRBV2; J gene: TRBJ2-7
CDR3 DNA: TGTGCCAGCAGCTTCTTCGGGGGGGAGTCAGATACGCAGTATTTT; CDR3 protein: CASSFFGGESDTQYF; clone size: once; D gene: TRBD2; V gene: TRBV7-2; J gene: TRBJ2-3
CDR3 DNA: TGTGCCAGCAGTGAAAGGGCCCCAGGGGGCTACACCTTC; CDR3 protein: CASSERAPGGYTF; clone size: NA; D gene: NA; V gene: TRBV2; J gene: TRBJ1-2
CDR3 DNA: TGTGCCAGCAGCACTAGCGGGGTTAGCACAGATACGCAGTATTTT; CDR3 protein: CASSTSGVSTDTQYF; clone size: NA; D gene: TRBD2; V gene: TRBV28; J gene: TRBJ2-3
CDR3 DNA: TGTGCCAGCAGCCAATCGGGGGCCCGAGGGCCCCAGCATTTT; CDR3 protein: CASSQSGARGPQHF; clone size: once; D gene: NA; V gene: TRBV16; J gene: TRBJ1-5
CDR3 DNA: TGTGCCAGCAGCTTAGAGGCCCCGAACAGGGGAGGCGAGCAGTACTTC; CDR3 protein: CASSLEAPNRGGEQYF; clone size: NA; D gene: NA; V gene: TRBV7-6; J gene: TRBJ2-7
CDR3 DNA: TGTGCCAGCAGTTACCTCGCTACAGGGGGGAACACTGAAGCTTTCTTT; CDR3 protein: CASSYLATGGNTEAFF; clone size: NA; D gene: TRBD1; V gene: TRBV6-5; J gene: TRBJ1-1
CDR3 DNA: TGTGCCAGCAGTGTTAGTTCCCAGCCCCAGCATTTT; CDR3 protein: CASSVSSQPQHF; clone size: NA; D gene: NA; V gene: TRBV25-1; J gene: TRBJ1-5
CDR3 DNA: TGTGCCAGCAGTGAGGGTTTGGGGGCTCTGGCGTCGGGCTACGAGCAGTACTTC; CDR3 protein: CASSEGLGALASGYEQYF; clone size: NA; D gene: NA; V gene: TRBV6-1; J gene: TRBJ2-7
CDR3 DNA: TGTGCCAGCAGTTACAGAGGGCAGATTGAAGCTTTCTTT; CDR3 protein: CASSYRGQIEAFF; clone size: NA; D gene: NA; V gene: TRBV6-5; J gene: TRBJ1-1
CDR3 DNA: TGTGCCAGCAGCTTACAGGGGACATCCGGACAGCAGTACTTC; CDR3 protein: CASSLQGTSGQQYF; clone size: few; D gene: NA; V gene: TRBV11-2; J gene: TRBJ2-7
CDR3 DNA: TGTGCCAGTAGTTTCCGACAGGGGATTAATTCACCCCTCCACTTT; CDR3 protein: CASSFRQGINSPLHF; clone size: NA; D gene: TRBD1; V gene: TRBV19; J gene: TRBJ1-6
CDR3 DNA: TGCGCCAGCAGCACACAGGGGGCCGGCTATGGCTACACCTTC; CDR3 protein: CASSTQGAGYGYTF; clone size: few; D gene: TRBD1; V gene: TRBV5-1; J gene: TRBJ1-2
CDR3 DNA: TGTGCCACCAGCAGAGATCGGGGGGCCGATATCTATGGCTACACCTTC; CDR3 protein: CATSRDRGADIYGYTF; clone size: NA; D gene: NA; V gene: TRBV15; J gene: TRBJ1-2
CDR3 DNA: TGCGCCAGCAGCCCCGATGGGACACCAGGATCCCCATTAGGGGAGCAGTACTTC; CDR3 protein: CASSPDGTPGSPLGEQYF; clone size: NA; D gene: NA; V gene: TRBV5-1; J gene: TRBJ2-7
CDR3 DNA: TGTGCCAGCAGCCCAAGGACTAGCGGGGGCCAAAGCTCCTACAATGAGCAGTTCTTC; CDR3 protein: CASSPRTSGGQSSYNEQFF; clone size: NA; D gene: TRBD2; V gene: TRBV7-8; J gene: TRBJ2-1
CDR3 DNA: TGTGCCAGCAGTAGCGGGACTTTCAACCCCTACGAGCAGTACTTC; CDR3 protein: CASSSGTFNPYEQYF; clone size: NA; D gene: TRBD2; V gene: TRBV27; J gene: TRBJ2-7
CDR3 DNA: TGTGCCAGCTCACCTTCTAGTGAGGATGGCTACACCTTC; CDR3 protein: CASSPSSEDGYTF; clone size: NA; D gene: NA; V gene: TRBV18; J gene: TRBJ1-2
CDR3 DNA: TGTGCCAGCAGCCCTGGACAGGCACCGAACACCGGGGAGCTGTTTTTT; CDR3 protein: CASSPGQAPNTGELFF; clone size: NA; D gene: TRBD1; V gene: TRBV9; J gene: TRBJ2-2
CDR3 DNA: TGTGCCAGCAACCCCGGGACAGGGGTCAATCAGCCCCAGCATTTT; CDR3 protein: CASNPGTGVNQPQHF; clone size: once; D gene: TRBD1; V gene: TRBV2; J gene: TRBJ1-5
CDR3 DNA: TGCAGCGTTGAAGCTGGCGGGTACGAGCAGTACTTC; CDR3 protein: CSVEAGGYEQYF; clone size: NA; D gene: NA; V gene: TRBV29-1; J gene: TRBJ2-7
CDR3 DNA: TGTGCCAGCAGTTCGGGACAGTGGAATTTAGCTAACTATGGCTACACCTTC; CDR3 protein: CASSSGQWNLANYGYTF; clone size: NA; D gene: TRBD1; V gene: TRBV28; J gene: TRBJ1-2